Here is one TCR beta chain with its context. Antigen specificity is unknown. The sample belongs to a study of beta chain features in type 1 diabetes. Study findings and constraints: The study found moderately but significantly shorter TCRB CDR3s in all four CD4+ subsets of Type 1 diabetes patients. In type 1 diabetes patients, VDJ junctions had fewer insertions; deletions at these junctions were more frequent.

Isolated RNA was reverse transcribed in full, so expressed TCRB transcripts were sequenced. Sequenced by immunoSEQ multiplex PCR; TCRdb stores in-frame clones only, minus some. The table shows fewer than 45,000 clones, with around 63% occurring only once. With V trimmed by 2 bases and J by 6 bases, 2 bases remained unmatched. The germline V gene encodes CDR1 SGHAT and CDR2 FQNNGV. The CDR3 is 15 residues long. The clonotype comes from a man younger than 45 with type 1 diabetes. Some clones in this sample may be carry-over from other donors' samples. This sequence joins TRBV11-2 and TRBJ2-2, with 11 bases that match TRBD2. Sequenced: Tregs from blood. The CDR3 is CASSLPGLAAGELFF. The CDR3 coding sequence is TGTGCCAGCAGCTTACCGGGACTAGCGGCCGGGGAGCTGTTTTTT.